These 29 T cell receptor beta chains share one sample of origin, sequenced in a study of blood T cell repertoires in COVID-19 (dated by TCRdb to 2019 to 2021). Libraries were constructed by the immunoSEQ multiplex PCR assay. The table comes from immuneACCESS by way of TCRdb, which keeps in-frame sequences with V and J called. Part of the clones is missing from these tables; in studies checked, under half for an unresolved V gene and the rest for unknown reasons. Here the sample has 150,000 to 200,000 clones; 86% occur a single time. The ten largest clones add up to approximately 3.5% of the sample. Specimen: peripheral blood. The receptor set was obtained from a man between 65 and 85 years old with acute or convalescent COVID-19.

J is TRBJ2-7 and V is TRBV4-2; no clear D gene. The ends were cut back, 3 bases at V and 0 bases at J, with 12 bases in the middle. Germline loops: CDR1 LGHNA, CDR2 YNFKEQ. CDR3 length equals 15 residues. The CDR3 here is CASSQTAGGSYEQYF. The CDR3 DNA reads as TGTGCCAGCAGCCAGACCGCCGGCGGCTCCTACGAGCAGTACTTC.

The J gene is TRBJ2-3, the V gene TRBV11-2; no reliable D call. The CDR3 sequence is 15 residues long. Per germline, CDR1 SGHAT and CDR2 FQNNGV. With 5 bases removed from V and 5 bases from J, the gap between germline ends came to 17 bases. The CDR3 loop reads CASSPQPLMGDTQYF. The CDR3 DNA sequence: TGTGCCAGCAGCCCACAGCCGCTGATGGGAGATACGCAGTATTTT.

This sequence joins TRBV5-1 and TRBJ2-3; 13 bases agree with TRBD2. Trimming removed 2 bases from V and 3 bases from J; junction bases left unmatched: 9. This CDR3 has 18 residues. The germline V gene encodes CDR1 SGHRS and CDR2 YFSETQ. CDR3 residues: CASSLLAGTSGVTDTQYF. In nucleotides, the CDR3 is TGCGCCAGCAGCTTACTAGCCGGGACTAGCGGGGTTACAGATACGCAGTATTTT.

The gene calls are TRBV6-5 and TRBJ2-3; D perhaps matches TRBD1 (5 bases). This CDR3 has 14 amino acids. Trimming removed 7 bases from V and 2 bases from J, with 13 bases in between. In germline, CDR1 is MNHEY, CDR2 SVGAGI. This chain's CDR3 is CASKRSGHTDTQYF. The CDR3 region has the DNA TGTGCCAGCAAACGGTCAGGGCACACAGATACGCAGTATTTT.

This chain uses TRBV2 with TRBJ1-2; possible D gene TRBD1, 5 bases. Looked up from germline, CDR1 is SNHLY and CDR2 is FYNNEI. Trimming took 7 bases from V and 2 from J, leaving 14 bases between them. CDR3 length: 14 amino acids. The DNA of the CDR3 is TGTGCCAGCACCCTCGGAGGGGCCAACTATGGCTACACCTTC. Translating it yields CASTLGGANYGYTF.

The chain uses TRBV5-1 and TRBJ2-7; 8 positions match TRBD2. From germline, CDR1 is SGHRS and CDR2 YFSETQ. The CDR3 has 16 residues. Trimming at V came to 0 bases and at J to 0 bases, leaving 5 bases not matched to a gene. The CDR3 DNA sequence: TGCGCCAGCAGCTTGGCCGGGACTAGGAGCTCCTACGAGCAGTACTTC. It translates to CASSLAGTRSSYEQYF.

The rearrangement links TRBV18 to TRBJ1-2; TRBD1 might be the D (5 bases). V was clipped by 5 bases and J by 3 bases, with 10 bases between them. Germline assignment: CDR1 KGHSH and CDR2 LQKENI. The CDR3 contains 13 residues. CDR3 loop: CASSDGGDYGYTF. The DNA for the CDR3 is TGTGCCAGCTCAGATGGGGGGGACTATGGCTACACCTTC.

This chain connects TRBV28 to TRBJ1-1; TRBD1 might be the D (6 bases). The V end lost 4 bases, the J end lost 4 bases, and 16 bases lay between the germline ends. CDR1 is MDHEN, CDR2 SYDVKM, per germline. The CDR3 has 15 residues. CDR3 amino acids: CASSSPGRGGTEAFF. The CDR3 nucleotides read TGTGCCAGCAGTTCCCCGGGCAGGGGTGGCACTGAAGCTTTCTTT.

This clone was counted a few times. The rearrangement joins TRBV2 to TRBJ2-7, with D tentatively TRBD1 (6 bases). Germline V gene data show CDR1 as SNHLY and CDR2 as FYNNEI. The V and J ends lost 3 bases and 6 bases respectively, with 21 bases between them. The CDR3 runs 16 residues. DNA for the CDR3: TGTGCCAGCAGTGACACAGGGCTAGCTCTACCCCGCGAGCAGTACTTC. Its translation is CASSDTGLALPREQYF.

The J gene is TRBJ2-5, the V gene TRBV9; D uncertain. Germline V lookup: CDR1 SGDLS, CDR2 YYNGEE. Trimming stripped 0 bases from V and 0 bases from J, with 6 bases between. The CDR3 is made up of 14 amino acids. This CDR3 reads CASSVGAYQETQYF. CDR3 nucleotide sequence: TGTGCCAGCAGCGTAGGGGCCTACCAAGAGACCCAGTACTTC.

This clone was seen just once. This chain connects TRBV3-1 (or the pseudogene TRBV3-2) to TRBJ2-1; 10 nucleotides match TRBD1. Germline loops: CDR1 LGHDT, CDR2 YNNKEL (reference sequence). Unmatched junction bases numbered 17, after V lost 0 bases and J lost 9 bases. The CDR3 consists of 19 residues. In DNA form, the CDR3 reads TGTGCCAGCAGCCAAGAGGGACAGGGGAGGATTGAAACGGACAGTGAGCAGTTCTTC. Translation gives CASSQEGQGRIETDSEQFF.

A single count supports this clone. The DNA of the CDR3 is TGCGCCAGTTCACAGGTAACAAACACTGAAGCTTTCTTT. Amino acid sequence: CASSQVTNTEAFF. The rearrangement joins TRBV23-1 to TRBJ1-1; TRBD1 is a possible D gene (5 bases). TRBV23-1 is identified as an open reading frame with a role that is uncertain. This CDR3 contains 13 residues. V lost 9 bases and J lost 2, with 13 bases in between.

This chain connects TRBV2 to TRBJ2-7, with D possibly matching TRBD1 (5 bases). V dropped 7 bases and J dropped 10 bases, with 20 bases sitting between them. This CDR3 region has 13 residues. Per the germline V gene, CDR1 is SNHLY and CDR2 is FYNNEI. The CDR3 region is CASTTGPLRLQYF. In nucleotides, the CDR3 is TGTGCCAGCACTACAGGCCCGCTACGGTTACAGTACTTC.

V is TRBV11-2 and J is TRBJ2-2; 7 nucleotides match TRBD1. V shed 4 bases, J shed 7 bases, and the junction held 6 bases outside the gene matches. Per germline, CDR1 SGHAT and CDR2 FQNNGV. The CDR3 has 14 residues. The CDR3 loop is CASSWDRLHGELFF. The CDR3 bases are TGTGCCAGCAGCTGGGACAGACTGCACGGGGAGCTGTTTTTT.

CDR3 amino acids: CASSEPHRGEETQYF. The CDR3 DNA follows: TGTGCCAGCAGTGAACCCCACAGGGGAGAGGAGACCCAGTACTTC. The chain employs TRBV25-1 and TRBJ2-5; TRBD1 agrees at 7 bases. V was pared by 2 bases and J by 5 bases, with 8 bases of the junction left unmatched. Germline values: CDR1 MGHDK, CDR2 SYGVNS. The CDR3 loop spans 15 amino acids.

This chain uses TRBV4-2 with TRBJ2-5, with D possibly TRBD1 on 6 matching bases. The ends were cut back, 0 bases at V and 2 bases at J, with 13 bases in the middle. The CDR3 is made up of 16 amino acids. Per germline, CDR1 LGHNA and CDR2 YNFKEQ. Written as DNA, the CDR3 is TGTGCCAGCAGCCAAGATTGGGGCAGGGGACAAGAGACCCAGTACTTC. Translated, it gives CASSQDWGRGQETQYF.

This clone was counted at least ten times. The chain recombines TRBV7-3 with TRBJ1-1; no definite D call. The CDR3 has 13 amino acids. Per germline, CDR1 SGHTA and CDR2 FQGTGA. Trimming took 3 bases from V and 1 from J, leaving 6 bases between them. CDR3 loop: CASSFRQNTEAFF. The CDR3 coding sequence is TGTGCCAGCAGCTTTAGACAGAACACTGAAGCTTTCTTT.

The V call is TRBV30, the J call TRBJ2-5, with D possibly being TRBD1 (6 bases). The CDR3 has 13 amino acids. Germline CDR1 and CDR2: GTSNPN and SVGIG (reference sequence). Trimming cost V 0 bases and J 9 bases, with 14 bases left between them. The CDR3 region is CAWSVTGNMAQYF. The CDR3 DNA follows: TGTGCCTGGAGTGTTACAGGGAACATGGCCCAGTACTTC.

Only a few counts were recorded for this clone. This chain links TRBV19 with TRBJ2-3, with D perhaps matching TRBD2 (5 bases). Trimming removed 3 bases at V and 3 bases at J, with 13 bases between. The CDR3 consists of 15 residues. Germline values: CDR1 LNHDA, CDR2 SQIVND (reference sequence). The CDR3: CASSIWTEPTDTQYF. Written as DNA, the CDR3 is TGTGCCAGTAGTATTTGGACTGAACCTACAGATACGCAGTATTTT.

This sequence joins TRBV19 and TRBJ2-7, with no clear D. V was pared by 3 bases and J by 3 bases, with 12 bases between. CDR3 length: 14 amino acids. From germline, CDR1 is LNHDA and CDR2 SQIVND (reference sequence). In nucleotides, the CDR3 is TGTGCCAGTAGTATTGGAGAGAACTTCTACGAGCAGTACTTC. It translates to CASSIGENFYEQYF. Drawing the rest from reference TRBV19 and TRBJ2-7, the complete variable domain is DGGITQSPKYLFRKEGQNVTLSCEQNLNHDAMYWYRQDPGQGLRLIYYSQIVNDFQKGDIAEGYSVSREKKESFPLTVTSAQKNPTAFYLCASSIGENFYEQYFGPGTRLTVT.

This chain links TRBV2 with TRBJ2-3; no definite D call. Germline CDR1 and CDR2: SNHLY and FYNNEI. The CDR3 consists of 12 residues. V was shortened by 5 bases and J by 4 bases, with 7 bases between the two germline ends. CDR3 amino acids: CASSFSADTQYF. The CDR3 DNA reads TGTGCCAGCAGTTTCAGCGCAGATACGCAGTATTTT.

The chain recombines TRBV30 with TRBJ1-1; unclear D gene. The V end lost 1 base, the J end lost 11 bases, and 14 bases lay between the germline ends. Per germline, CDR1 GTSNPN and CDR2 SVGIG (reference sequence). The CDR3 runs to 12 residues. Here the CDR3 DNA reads TGTGCCTGGAGTGGGGCTTGGCTTGATGCTTTCTTT. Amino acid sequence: CAWSGAWLDAFF.

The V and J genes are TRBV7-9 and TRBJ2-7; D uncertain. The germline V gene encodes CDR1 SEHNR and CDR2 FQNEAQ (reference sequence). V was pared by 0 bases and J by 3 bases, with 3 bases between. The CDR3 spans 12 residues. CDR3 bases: TGTGCCAGCAGCTTAGCCCACTACGAGCAGTACTTC. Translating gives CASSLAHYEQYF.

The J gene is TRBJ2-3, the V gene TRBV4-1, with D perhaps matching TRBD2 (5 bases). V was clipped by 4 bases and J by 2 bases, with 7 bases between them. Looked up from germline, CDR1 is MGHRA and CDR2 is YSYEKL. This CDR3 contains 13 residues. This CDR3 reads CASSRRYTDTQYF. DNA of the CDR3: TGCGCCAGCAGCCGGAGGTACACAGATACGCAGTATTTT.

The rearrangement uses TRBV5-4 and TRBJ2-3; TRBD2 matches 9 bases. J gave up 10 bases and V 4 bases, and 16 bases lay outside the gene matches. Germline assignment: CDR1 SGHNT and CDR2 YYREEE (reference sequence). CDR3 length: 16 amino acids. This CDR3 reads CASSPSVAGVAGPQYF. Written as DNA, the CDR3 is TGTGCCAGCAGCCCCTCGGTAGCGGGGGTCGCGGGGCCGCAGTATTTT.

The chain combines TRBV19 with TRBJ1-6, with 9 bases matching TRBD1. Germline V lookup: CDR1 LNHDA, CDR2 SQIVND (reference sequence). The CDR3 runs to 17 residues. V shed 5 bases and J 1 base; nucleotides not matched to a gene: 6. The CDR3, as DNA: TGTGCCAGTAGTTCTTTGACAGGGGGATCCTATAATTCACCCCTCCACTTT. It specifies CASSSLTGGSYNSPLHF.

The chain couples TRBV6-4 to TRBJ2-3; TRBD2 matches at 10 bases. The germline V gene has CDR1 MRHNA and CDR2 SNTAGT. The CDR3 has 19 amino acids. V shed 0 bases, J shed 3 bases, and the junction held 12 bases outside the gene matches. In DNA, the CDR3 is TGTGCCAGCAGTGACTCTGGGCTAGCGGGGGATAAGGAAACAGATACGCAGTATTTT. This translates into CASSDSGLAGDKETDTQYF.

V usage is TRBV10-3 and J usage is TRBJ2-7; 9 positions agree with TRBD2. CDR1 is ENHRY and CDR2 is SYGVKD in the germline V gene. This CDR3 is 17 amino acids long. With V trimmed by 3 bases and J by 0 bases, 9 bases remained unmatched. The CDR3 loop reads CAISDAGGSLNSYEQYF. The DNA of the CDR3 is TGTGCCATCAGTGACGCGGGGGGGTCGTTGAACTCCTACGAGCAGTACTTC.

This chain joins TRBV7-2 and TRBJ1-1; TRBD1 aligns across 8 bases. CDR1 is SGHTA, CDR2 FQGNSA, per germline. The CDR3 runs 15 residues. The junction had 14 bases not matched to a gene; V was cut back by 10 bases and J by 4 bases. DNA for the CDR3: TGTGCCATCCGGACAGGGAAGATAAAATCCACTGAAGCTTTCTTT. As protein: CAIRTGKIKSTEAFF.